Listed below are T cell receptor beta chains from one sample, sequenced in a study of blood T cells in healthy people across ages. Via MiXCR, TCRdb re-called the 5' RACE reads, giving one row per CDR3 protein. Of hundreds of thousands of distinct CDR3 sequences in the sample, over 45% are singletons; the top ten hold roughly 31%. The sequencing sample was made of blood. These receptors were obtained from a woman aged 55-75 years in good health. The CDR3 runs from the conserved cysteine through the conserved F or W. A D gene is named only where the DNA matches it firmly. Clone size is stated in some rows and not others, as once, few, many or a class when expanded.

cdr3_aa cdr3_nt d_call j_call clone_size v_call
CASSLELARQETQYF TGTGCCAGCAGCTTAGAGCTGGCGCGACAAGAGACCCAGTACTTC . TRBJ2-5 few TRBV7-2
CASSTFTGYYEQYF TGTGCCAGCAGTACCTTCACAGGATACTACGAGCAGTACTTC . TRBJ2-7 few TRBV6-5
CASNDRQETQYF TGTGCCAGCAACGACAGGCAAGAGACCCAGTACTTC . TRBJ2-5 . TRBV2
CASSQGTYTSDRGAQYF TGCGCCAGCAGCCAAGGCACCTACACTAGCGACCGCGGTGCGCAGTATTTT TRBD2 TRBJ2-3 . TRBV4-3
CASSLGTGWSYGYTF TGTGCCAGCAGTTTGGGGACAGGGTGGAGTTATGGCTACACCTTC TRBD1 TRBJ1-2 few TRBV28
CASSTRRTVAEQYF TGTGCCAGCAGTACCCGCCGGACTGTCGCCGAGCAGTACTTC . TRBJ2-7 few TRBV27
CASSPQRTSELQYF TGTGCCAGCAGCCCGCAGAGGACTAGCGAGTTGCAGTACTTC TRBD2 TRBJ2-7 few TRBV4-2
CASSLTSTGFVETQYF TGTGCCAGCAGCCTAACCTCGACAGGGTTCGTAGAGACCCAGTACTTC TRBD1 TRBJ2-5 . TRBV7-8
CSARGTGISEKLFF TGCAGTGCTAGAGGGACAGGGATAAGTGAAAAACTGTTTTTT TRBD1 TRBJ1-4 . TRBV20-1
CSAISAGGPNEQFF TGCAGTGCTATCTCAGCGGGAGGGCCCAATGAGCAGTTCTTC TRBD2 TRBJ2-1 . TRBV20-1
CASSPDGALDYGYTF TGTGCCAGCAGCCCGGACGGCGCCCTCGACTATGGCTACACCTTC . TRBJ1-2 . TRBV7-2
CASSPWDKAYEQYF TGTGCCAGCTCACCATGGGACAAAGCCTACGAGCAGTACTTC . TRBJ2-7 . TRBV18
CATSDLRGMDRGPNYGYTF TGTGCCACCAGTGATTTGCGAGGGATGGACAGGGGCCCTAACTATGGCTACACCTTC TRBD1 TRBJ1-2 . TRBV24-1